This T cell receptor (beta chain) derives from a study of blood T cell repertoires in COVID-19. Overall study context: Sources were T cells, B-cell-depleted T cells, or PBMCs; the material itself was cDNA or gDNA.

Donors were grouped by their self-reported clinical history. Cohort 3 donors were reported recovered after two negative PCRs, clearance, or symptom resolution. Here immunoSEQ multiplex PCR was the method, and the copy in TCRdb shows in-frame clones only, minus some. The sample lists over 150,000 clones; 84% were seen once. This CDR3 is 13 amino acids long. Trimming cost V 6 bases and J 3 bases, with 15 bases left between them. CDR1 and CDR2 (germline): SQVTM, ANQGSEA. The specimen was PBMCs or T cells enriched from blood (not recorded which). The TCR originated in a man aged 35-49 years who had recovered from COVID-19. This chain joins TRBV29-1 and TRBJ2-7; TRBD1 is a possible D gene (6 bases). The CDR3 spells CSVSPPDSYEQYF. Here the CDR3 DNA reads TGCAGCGTCTCCCCCCCGGACAGCTACGAGCAGTACTTC.